Given below is one TCR beta chain in context. This sample is drawn from a study of control samples from healthy donors and cancer patients. Clones were sequenced by immunoSEQ multiplex PCR, and TCRdb holds only the in-frame ones, with some missing. The sample lists tens of thousands of clones, around 80% seen once, with under 25% in the top ten. V was trimmed by 6 bases and J by 5 bases, leaving 10 bases between them. Germline V gene lookup returns CDR1 SEHNR and CDR2 FQNEAQ (reference sequence). This CDR3 spans 13 amino acids. This rearrangement joins TRBV7-9 to TRBJ1-4, with D hard to call. The clonotype originates from a man aged 60 to 69 with head and neck cancer. The material sequenced was PBMCs. The CDR3 nucleotides read TGTGCCAGCAGTTACTTAGAGAATGAAAAACTGTTTTTT. Residues: CASSYLENEKLFF.